These 30 T cell receptor beta chains share one sample of origin, sequenced in a study of T cells in Graves' hyperthyroidism and ophthalmopathy (dated by TCRdb to the late 2010s). Libraries came from multiplex PCR. Instrument on record: Illumina HiSeq 2000. The TCR beta CDR3 regions were amplified from the RNA transcripts. A first-round RT-PCR of the TCR CDR3 used the HTBI primer set with the Qiagen OneStep RT-PCR kit. Through fastp at Q25 and MiXCR, TCRdb rebuilt clones from the public reads, retaining in-frame beta chains. Rows are unified per CDR3 protein, each entry keeping the most common DNA and genes. The sample has 300,000 to 500,000 distinct CDR3 sequences on record, more than 12% of them singletons. The ten top clones hold about 31% of the sample. The sample taken for sequencing was blood. The receptors originated from a woman aged 25 to 39 with Graves' hyperthyroidism.

This clonotype was detected many times. This chain links TRBV3-1 with TRBJ2-3; 7 nucleotides align to TRBD2. Per germline, CDR1 LGHDT and CDR2 YNNKEL (reference sequence). CDR3 length: 14 residues. V trimming: 5 bases; J trimming: 0 bases; junction bases outside the gene matches: 2. The CDR3 sequence is CASSYSGSTDTQYF. CDR3 bases: TGTGCCAGCAGCTATAGCGGGAGCACAGATACGCAGTATTTT.

The genes are TRBV3-1 and TRBJ2-1; 9 bases map to TRBD2. The CDR3 length is 15 residues. CDR1 is LGHDT and CDR2 is YNNKEL in the germline V gene (reference sequence). Unmatched junction bases numbered 10, after V lost 4 bases and J lost 9 bases. The CDR3 nucleotides read TGTGCCAGCAGCCCGTCGGGACTAGCTATTGGTGAGCAGTTCTTC. As protein: CASSPSGLAIGEQFF.

This clonotype occurred many times. The gene calls are TRBV18 and TRBJ2-1; a possible D gene is TRBD1 (6 bases). The CDR3 is 15 amino acids. The V end was cut by 1 base, the J end by 1 base, with 8 bases between. In germline, CDR1 is KGHSH, CDR2 LQKENI. The CDR3 DNA reads as TGTGCCAGCTCACCACTGGGGGCTTCCTACAATGAGCAGTTCTTC. Translated: CASSPLGASYNEQFF.

This clonotype appeared a few times. V usage is TRBV18 and J usage is TRBJ2-7, with TRBD2 matching 7 bases. The V segment lost 2 bases and the J segment 4 bases; nucleotides outside the gene matches: 5. Germline V lookup: CDR1 KGHSH, CDR2 LQKENI. The CDR3 extends over 14 amino acids. The CDR3 coding sequence is TGTGCCAGCTCACCAAGACCTAGCGGTTACGAGCAGTACTTC. It translates to CASSPRPSGYEQYF.

This clonotype was detected many times. V gene TRBV5-1 combines with J gene TRBJ2-1; D ambiguous. The V and J ends lost 4 bases and 10 bases respectively, with 9 bases between them. Germline loops: CDR1 SGHRS, CDR2 YFSETQ. CDR3 length: 11 amino acids. CDR3 in amino acids: CASSSHHEQFF. The DNA of the CDR3 is TGCGCCAGCAGCAGCCACCACGAGCAGTTCTTC.

This clonotype has ten or more counts. The chain recombines TRBV28 with TRBJ2-7; tentative D call: TRBD2 (7 bases). The CDR3 loop spans 15 amino acids. Trimming shortened V by 6 bases and J by 0 bases, and 15 bases separated the two germline ends. Germline V gene lookup returns CDR1 MDHEN and CDR2 SYDVKM. CDR3 nucleotide sequence: TGTGCCAGCAGCCAATCGGGGGGCCGCTCCTACGAGCAGTACTTC. Protein product: CASSQSGGRSYEQYF.

This clonotype showed up many times. The chain links TRBV3-1 to TRBJ2-7, with 8 positions matching TRBD1. This CDR3 contains 14 residues. J gave up 4 bases and V 0 bases, and 2 bases lay outside the gene matches. Germline V gene data show CDR1 as LGHDT and CDR2 as YNNKEL (reference sequence). The CDR3 sequence: CASSQEWTGYEQYF. The CDR3, as DNA: TGTGCCAGCAGCCAAGAATGGACAGGGTACGAGCAGTACTTC.

This clonotype turned up a few times. CDR3 amino acids: CASSSTGGRNEQFF. The CDR3 DNA reads TGTGCCAGCAGTTCAACGGGAGGGAGGAATGAGCAGTTCTTC. V usage is TRBV28 and J usage is TRBJ2-1; the match to TRBD2 covers 8 bases. After removal of 4 bases from V and 7 bases from J, the junction contained 6 bases not matched to a gene. CDR1 and CDR2 (germline): MDHEN, SYDVKM. The CDR3 spans 14 residues.

This clonotype occurred many times. The J gene is TRBJ2-1, the V gene TRBV3-1; TRBD2 matches at 8 bases. The germline CDR1 and CDR2 sequences are LGHDT and YNNKEL (reference sequence). This CDR3 contains 13 residues. V was clipped by 4 bases and J by 12 bases; unmatched bases: 8. CDR3 DNA sequence: TGTGCCAGCAGCCCCGGGAGCGGGAGAGGGCAGTTCTTC. Translation: CASSPGSGRGQFF.

This chain uses TRBV9 with TRBJ2-1, with 12 bases lining up with TRBD2. Germline-derived CDR1 and CDR2 are SGDLS and YYNGEE. There are 20 residues in the CDR3. The J segment lost 4 bases and the V segment lost 1 base, leaving 15 bases of the junction unmatched. CDR3 amino acids: CASSVFDPGLAGIQYNEQFF. In DNA form, the CDR3 reads TGTGCCAGCAGCGTATTCGATCCGGGACTAGCGGGTATTCAGTACAATGAGCAGTTCTTC.

V usage is TRBV20-1 and J usage is TRBJ2-4; 8 bases align to TRBD2. This CDR3 is 17 amino acids long. CDR1 and CDR2 (germline): DFQATT, SNEGSKA (reference sequence). The V segment lost 4 bases and the J segment 0 bases; nucleotides outside the gene matches: 11. This CDR3 is CSAIPSGGGLAKNIQYF. CDR3 sequence (DNA): TGCAGTGCTATCCCCTCGGGGGGGGGACTAGCCAAAAACATTCAGTACTTC.

This clonotype has ten or more counts. The chain couples TRBV28 to TRBJ2-7; 8 positions agree with TRBD2. The V gene end was trimmed by 8 bases and the J gene end by 3 bases; junction bases not matched to a gene: 15. Germline CDR1 and CDR2: MDHEN and SYDVKM. CDR3 size: 16 residues. Written as DNA, the CDR3 is TGTGCCAGCGCCGGCGGGGGGAGTCCAGATTTCTACGAGCAGTACTTC. Protein product: CASAGGGSPDFYEQYF.

This clonotype was seen only a few times. The chain carries TRBV2 and TRBJ1-2, with D perhaps matching TRBD1 (5 bases). The germline gives CDR1 SNHLY, CDR2 FYNNEI. This CDR3 comprises 14 residues. Between the trimmed V and J ends, which lost 4 bases and 6 bases, there was a span of 15 bases. This CDR3 reads CASSATGSVDGYTF. CDR3 nucleotide sequence: TGTGCCAGCAGTGCCACAGGTTCGGTGGATGGCTACACCTTC. Using reference TRBV2 and TRBJ1-2 for the parts outside the CDR3, the full variable domain is EPEVTQTPSHQVTQMGQEVILRCVPISNHLYFYWYRQILGQKVEFLVSFYNNEISEKSEIFDDQFSVERPDGSNFTLKIRSTKLEDSAMYFCASSATGSVDGYTFGSGTRLTVV.

Notes on this clonotype: This may stem from a read error, because a much larger clone lies one nucleotide away. V usage is TRBV2 and J usage is TRBJ1-5, with 8 positions matching TRBD1. This CDR3 comprises 15 residues. CDR1 SNHLY and CDR2 FYNNEI come from the germline V gene. This CDR3 is CASSNDRGSNRPQHF. The CDR3 DNA is TGTGCCAGCAGTAACGACAGGGGTAGCAATCGGCCCCAGCATTTT. Full variable domain (rest looked up from reference TRBV2 and TRBJ1-5): EPEVTQTPSHQVTQMGQEVILRCVPISNHLYFYWYRQILGQKVEFLVSFYNNEISEKSEIFDDQFSVERPDGSNFTLKIRSTKLEDSAMYFCASSNDRGSNRPQHFGDGTRLSIL.

The chain has TRBV20-1 and TRBJ1-5; possible D gene TRBD1, 6 bases. Trimming stripped 5 bases from V and 5 bases from J, with 13 bases between. CDR1 and CDR2 (germline): DFQATT, SNEGSKA (reference sequence). The CDR3 spans 13 residues. CDR3 nucleotide sequence: TGCAGTGCTGGGGGGGGGGGCCATCAGCCCCAGCATTTT. Amino acids: CSAGGGGHQPQHF.

This clonotype was found many times. The V gene is TRBV20-1, the J gene TRBJ2-5; 11 nucleotides agree with TRBD2. The CDR3 covers 14 residues. The junction had 3 bases not matched to a gene; V was cut back by 3 bases and J by 3 bases. In germline, CDR1 is DFQATT, CDR2 SNEGSKA (reference sequence). The CDR3 protein is CSASGLAGKETQYF. The CDR3 DNA reads TGCAGTGCTAGCGGACTAGCGGGTAAAGAGACCCAGTACTTC.

The chain recombines TRBV28 with TRBJ1-4; 9 nucleotides match TRBD1. V dropped 5 bases and J dropped 6; count of bases not matched to a gene: 7. The CDR3 is 15 amino acids. The germline CDR1 and CDR2 sequences are MDHEN and SYDVKM. The CDR3 nucleotides are TGTGCCAGCAGTCAACCGGGACAGGGCGATGAAAAACTGTTTTTT. This codes for CASSQPGQGDEKLFF.

This clonotype was seen a few times. The chain is built from TRBV25-1 and TRBJ2-7; TRBD1 or TRBD2 may be the D gene (5 bases each). Trimming took off 6 bases at V and 6 bases at J, with 15 bases between the two ends. The CDR3 is made up of 13 amino acids. CDR1 and CDR2 from the germline V gene are MGHDK and SYGVNS. This chain's CDR3 is CASSREGPSEQYF. CDR3 DNA sequence: TGTGCCAGCAGCCGAGAGGGGCCCTCCGAGCAGTACTTC.

The CDR3 reads CAWSGRTSGSLDEQFF. The CDR3 DNA reads TGTGCCTGGAGTGGCCGGACTAGCGGGAGTTTGGATGAGCAGTTCTTC. The chain carries TRBV30 and TRBJ2-1; 13 bases agree with TRBD2. Germline loops: CDR1 GTSNPN, CDR2 SVGIG (reference sequence). Trimming took 1 base from V and 8 from J; bases not matched to a gene: 8. The CDR3 length is 16 residues.

CDR3 coding DNA: TGCGCCAGCAGCTTGGCCGGACAGTCCTCTGGAAACACCATATATTTT. Translating gives CASSLAGQSSGNTIYF. The chain uses TRBV5-1 and TRBJ1-3, with a tentative D call TRBD1 (6 bases). The CDR3 is 16 residues long. Trimming removed 0 bases from V and 0 bases from J, with 10 bases in between. Germline V gene lookup returns CDR1 SGHRS and CDR2 YFSETQ. Filled out from reference TRBV5-1 and TRBJ1-3, the complete variable domain reads KAGVTQTPRYLIKTRGQQVTLSCSPISGHRSVSWYQQTPGQGLQFLFEYFSETQRNKGNFPGRFSGRQFSNSRSEMNVSTLELGDSALYLCASSLAGQSSGNTIYFGEGSWLTVV.

Of note for this clonotype: One base away lies a much larger clone, so this may be a sequencing read error. The gene calls are TRBV27 and TRBJ2-7, with TRBD2 matching 13 bases. Germline CDR1 MNHEY, CDR2 SMNVEV (reference sequence). The CDR3 is made up of 18 amino acids. Trimming cost V 7 bases and J 0 bases; bases outside gene matches: 12. CDR3 sequence: CASTSGLAGSRSSYEQYF. The CDR3 coding sequence is TGTGCCAGCACGTCGGGACTAGCGGGATCCCGAAGCTCCTACGAGCAGTACTTC.

This clonotype has ten or more counts. The gene calls are TRBV12-3 or TRBV12-4 and TRBJ1-5; the D is unclear. The CDR3 has 13 amino acids. Trimming shortened V by 0 bases and J by 4 bases, and 4 bases separated the two germline ends. The CDR3, as DNA: TGTGCCAGCAGTTTAGCGGTAAATCAGCCCCAGCATTTT. Translated: CASSLAVNQPQHF.

This clonotype was found many times. DNA of the CDR3: TGTGCCAGCAGTGAGGGATTAGGGGTTGTTGAAGCTTTCTTT. Translated: CASSEGLGVVEAFF. The chain joins TRBV6-1 to TRBJ1-1; D perhaps matches TRBD1 (5 bases). Germline loops: CDR1 MNHNS, CDR2 SASEGT. Trimming removed 3 bases at V and 7 bases at J, with 15 bases between. The CDR3 is made up of 14 amino acids.

The rearrangement links TRBV2 to TRBJ2-2; 11 bases fit TRBD2. Germline CDR1 is SNHLY and CDR2 is FYNNEI. The CDR3 totals 22 residues. V was clipped by 2 bases and J by 3 bases; unmatched bases: 20. CDR3 DNA sequence: TGTGCCAGCAGTGAAAGGTGGTACCCCCAGCTAGCGGGAGGCCGTTACACCGGGGAGCTGTTTTTT. This encodes CASSERWYPQLAGGRYTGELFF.

The CDR3 DNA sequence: TGTGCCAGCAGCGCTCCGGGACTAGCGGGAGGTCCTAGCACAGATACGCAGTATTTT. Translating it yields CASSAPGLAGGPSTDTQYF. V and J are TRBV11-2 and TRBJ2-3; 15 bases are shared with TRBD2. The germline CDR1 and CDR2 sequences are SGHAT and FQNNGV. V shed 5 bases and J 0 bases; nucleotides not matched to a gene: 9. This CDR3 has 19 amino acids.

This clonotype came up many times. The chain joins TRBV13 to TRBJ2-7, with D possibly matching TRBD2 (5 bases). The CDR3 extends over 16 amino acids. Trimming pared 8 bases from V and 3 bases from J, leaving 23 bases between. Germline CDR1 reads PRHDT; CDR2 reads FYEKMQ (reference sequence). This CDR3 is CASSTAIRRYGYEQYF. The CDR3 coding sequence is TGTGCCAGCTCGACGGCGATAAGGAGGTATGGCTACGAGCAGTACTTC.

Only a few counts were recorded for this clonotype. J is TRBJ2-1 and V is TRBV28; TRBD2 is a possible D gene (6 bases). In germline, CDR1 is MDHEN, CDR2 SYDVKM. The CDR3 spans 10 residues. Trimming cost V 8 bases and J 9 bases, with 8 bases left between them. Written as DNA, the CDR3 is TGTGCCAGCCGGGGACTTGAGCAGTTCTTC. Translation: CASRGLEQFF.

DNA of the CDR3: TGCAGTGCGGAAACAATGGGCAATCAGCCCCAGCATTTT. It is translated as CSAETMGNQPQHF. The genes are TRBV20-1 and TRBJ1-5; the D is unclear. Germline V gene sequence: CDR1 DFQATT, CDR2 SNEGSKA (reference sequence). Trimming removed 6 bases at V and 2 bases at J, with 11 bases between. The CDR3 length is 13 residues.

This clonotype has ten or more counts. V usage is TRBV6-1 and J usage is TRBJ2-5, with D perhaps matching TRBD1 or TRBD2 (6 bases each). The CDR3 extends over 16 amino acids. Trimming shortened V by 8 bases and J by 4 bases, and 23 bases separated the two germline ends. CDR1 MNHNS and CDR2 SASEGT come from the germline V gene. The CDR3 here is CASGRGGGWSRETQYF. The CDR3 nucleotides are TGTGCCAGCGGCAGAGGAGGGGGGTGGAGTCGAGAGACCCAGTACTTC.

This clonotype has just a few counts. The V call is TRBV24-1, the J call TRBJ1-3, with D possibly TRBD1 on 5 matching bases. This CDR3 has 12 amino acids. Germline V gene lookup returns CDR1 KGHDR and CDR2 SFDVKD. The V gene lost 9 bases and the J gene lost 2 bases, with 7 bases spanning the gap. CDR3 in amino acids: CATGDAGNTIYF. The CDR3 nucleotides are TGTGCCACCGGGGACGCTGGAAACACCATATATTTT.